This T cell receptor beta chain comes out of a study of shared clonotypes between healthy human individuals. Study in general: Each donor's CD4 naive and CD4 memory cells filled three plates apiece, CD8 naive two, and CD8 memory one.

Repertoires were generated with immunoSEQ multiplex PCR, while TCRdb's copy carries only in-frame clones and drops some. The top ten hold about 0.13% of the sample, which has millions of clones, around nine tenths seen once. The CDR3 loop spans 14 amino acids. V lost 1 base to trimming and J lost 3 bases, with 9 bases between them. The germline V gene has CDR1 SGHDN and CDR2 FVKESK. The sequenced material came from naive CD4+ T cells sorted from blood. Subset noted: CD45RA+ positively selected. The gene calls are TRBV14 and TRBJ1-2; D is perhaps TRBD1 (6 bases). The sequence was obtained from a man aged 18-30 years in good health. In DNA form, the CDR3 reads TGTGCCAGCAGCCAAGTAGCAGGGGACTATGGCTACACCTTC. This gives the protein CASSQVAGDYGYTF.